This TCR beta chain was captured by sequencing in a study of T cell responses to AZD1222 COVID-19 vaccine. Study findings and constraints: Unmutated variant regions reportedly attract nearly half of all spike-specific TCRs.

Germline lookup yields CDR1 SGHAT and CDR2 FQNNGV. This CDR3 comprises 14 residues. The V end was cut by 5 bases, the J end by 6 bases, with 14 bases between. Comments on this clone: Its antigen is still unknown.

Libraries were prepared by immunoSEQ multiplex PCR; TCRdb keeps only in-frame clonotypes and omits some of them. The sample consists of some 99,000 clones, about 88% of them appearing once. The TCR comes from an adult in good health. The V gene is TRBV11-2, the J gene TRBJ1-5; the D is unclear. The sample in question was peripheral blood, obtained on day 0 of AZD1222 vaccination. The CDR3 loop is CASSQDGMGQPQHF. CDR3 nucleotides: TGTGCCAGCAGCCAAGACGGGATGGGTCAGCCCCAGCATTTT.